The TCR beta chain under discussion was sequenced for a study of cytomegalovirus exposure and HLA in healthy donors. About the study: The 120 validation repertoires, a later analysis reported, used the same platform as the roughly 730 repertoires from the first cohort.

Germline CDR1 LNHNV, CDR2 YYDKDF (reference sequence). Trimming took 0 bases from V and 5 from J, leaving 22 bases between them. The CDR3 runs 18 residues. Profiled with immunoSEQ multiplex PCR; TCRdb holds only in-frame clones, not every one. The sample has a few hundred thousand clones, roughly 84% seen once. The sequenced material came from PBMCs. This sequence was found in a woman aged 30 to 39 in good health and CMV-seropositive. The chain recombines TRBV15 with TRBJ1-1; D gene unclear. The CDR3 here is CATSRDYPPGIIGTEAFF. The DNA for the CDR3 is TGTGCCACCAGCAGAGACTACCCCCCGGGGATAATTGGTACTGAAGCTTTCTTT. Using reference TRBV15 and TRBJ1-1 for the parts outside the CDR3, the full variable domain is DAMVIQNPRYQVTQFGKPVTLSCSQTLNHNVMYWYQQKSSQAPKLLFHYYDKDFNNEADTPDNFQSRRPNTSFCFLDIRSPGLGDTAMYLCATSRDYPPGIIGTEAFFGQGTRLTVV.